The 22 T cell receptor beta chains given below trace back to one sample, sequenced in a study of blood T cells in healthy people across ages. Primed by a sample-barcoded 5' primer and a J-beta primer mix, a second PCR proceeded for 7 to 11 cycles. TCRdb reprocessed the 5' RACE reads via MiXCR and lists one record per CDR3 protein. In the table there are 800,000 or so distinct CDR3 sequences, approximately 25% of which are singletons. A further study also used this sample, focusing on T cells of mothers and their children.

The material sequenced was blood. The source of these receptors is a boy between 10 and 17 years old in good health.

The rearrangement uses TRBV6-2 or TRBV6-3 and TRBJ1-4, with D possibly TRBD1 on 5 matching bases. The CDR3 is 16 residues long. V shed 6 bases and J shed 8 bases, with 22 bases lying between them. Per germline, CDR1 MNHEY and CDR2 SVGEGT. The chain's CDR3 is CASSPPRGRETEKLFF. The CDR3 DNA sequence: TGTGCCAGCAGCCCCCCGAGGGGAAGGGAAACGGAAAAACTGTTTTTT.

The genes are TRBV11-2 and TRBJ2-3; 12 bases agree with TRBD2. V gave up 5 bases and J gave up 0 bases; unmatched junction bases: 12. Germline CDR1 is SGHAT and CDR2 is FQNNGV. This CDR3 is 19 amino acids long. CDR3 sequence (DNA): TGTGCCAGCAGCCCTAGACTAGCGGGAGAGCTCACTAGCACAGATACGCAGTATTTT. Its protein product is CASSPRLAGELTSTDTQYF.

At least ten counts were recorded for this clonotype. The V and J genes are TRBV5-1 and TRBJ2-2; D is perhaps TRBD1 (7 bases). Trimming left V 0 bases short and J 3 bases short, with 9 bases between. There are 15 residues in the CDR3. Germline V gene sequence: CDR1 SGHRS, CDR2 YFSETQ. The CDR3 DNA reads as TGCGCCAGCAGCTTGGCCAGGGGGGACACCGGGGAGCTGTTTTTT. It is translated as CASSLARGDTGELFF.

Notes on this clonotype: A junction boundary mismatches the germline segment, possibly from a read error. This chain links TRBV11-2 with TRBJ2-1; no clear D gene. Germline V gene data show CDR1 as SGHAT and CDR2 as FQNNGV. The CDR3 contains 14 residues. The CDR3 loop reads CTSSLDGSYNEQFF. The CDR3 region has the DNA TGTACCAGCAGCCTGGATGGTTCCTACAATGAGCAGTTCTTC.

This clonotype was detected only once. For the CDR3, the DNA is TGTGCCAGCACCATAATACAGGGGGCGGGTGGCTACACCTTC. It codes for CASTIIQGAGGYTF. V and J are TRBV12-3 or TRBV12-4 and TRBJ1-2; 9 bases align to TRBD1. With V trimmed by 7 bases and J by 7 bases, 10 bases remained unmatched. There are 14 residues in the CDR3.

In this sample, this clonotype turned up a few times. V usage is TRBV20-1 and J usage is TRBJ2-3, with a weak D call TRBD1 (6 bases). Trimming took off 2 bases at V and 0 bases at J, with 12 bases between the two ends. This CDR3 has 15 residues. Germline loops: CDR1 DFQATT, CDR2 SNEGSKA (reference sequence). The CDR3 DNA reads TGCAGTGCTAGAAGAGGGACATCTAGCACAGATACGCAGTATTTT. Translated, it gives CSARRGTSSTDTQYF.

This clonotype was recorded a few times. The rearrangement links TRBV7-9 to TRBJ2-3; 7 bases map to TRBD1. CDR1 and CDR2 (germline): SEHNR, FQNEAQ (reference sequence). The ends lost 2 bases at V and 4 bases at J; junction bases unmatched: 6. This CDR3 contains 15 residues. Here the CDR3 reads CASSLRQGTADTQYF. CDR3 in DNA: TGTGCCAGCAGCTTAAGACAGGGTACCGCAGATACGCAGTATTTT.

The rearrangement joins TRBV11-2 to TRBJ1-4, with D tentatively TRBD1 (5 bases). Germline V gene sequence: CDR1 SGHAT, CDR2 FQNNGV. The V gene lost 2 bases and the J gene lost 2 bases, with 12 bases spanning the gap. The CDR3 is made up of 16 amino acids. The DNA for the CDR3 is TGTGCCAGCAGCTTACGCCTCCGGGGGACTAATGAAAAACTGTTTTTT. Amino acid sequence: CASSLRLRGTNEKLFF.

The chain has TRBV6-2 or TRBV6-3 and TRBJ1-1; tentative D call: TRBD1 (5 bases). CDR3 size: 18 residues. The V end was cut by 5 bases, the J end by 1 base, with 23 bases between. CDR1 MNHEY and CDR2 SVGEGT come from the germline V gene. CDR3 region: CASSGGLETPYPNTEAFF. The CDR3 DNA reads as TGTGCCAGCAGTGGGGGATTAGAGACACCCTATCCGAACACTGAAGCTTTCTTT.

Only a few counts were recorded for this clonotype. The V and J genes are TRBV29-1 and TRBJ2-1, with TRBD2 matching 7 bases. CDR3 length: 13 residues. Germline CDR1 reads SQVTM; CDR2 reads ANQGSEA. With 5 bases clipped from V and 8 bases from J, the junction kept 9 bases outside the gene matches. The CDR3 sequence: CSVRAGRWDEQFF. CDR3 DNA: TGCAGCGTTCGCGCCGGGAGGTGGGATGAGCAGTTCTTC.

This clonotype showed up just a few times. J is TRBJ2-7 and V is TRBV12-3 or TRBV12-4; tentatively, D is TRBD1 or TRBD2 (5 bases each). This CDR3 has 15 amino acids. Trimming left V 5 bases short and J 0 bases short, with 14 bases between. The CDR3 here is CASSKGPMSSYEQYF. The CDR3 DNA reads TGTGCCAGCAGTAAGGGACCCATGAGCTCCTACGAGCAGTACTTC.

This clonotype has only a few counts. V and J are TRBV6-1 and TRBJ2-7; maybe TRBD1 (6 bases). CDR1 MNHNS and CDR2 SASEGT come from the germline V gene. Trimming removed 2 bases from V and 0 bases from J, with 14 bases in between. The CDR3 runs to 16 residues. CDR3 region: CASSEREGVSSYEQYF. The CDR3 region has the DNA TGTGCCAGCAGTGAAAGAGAGGGGGTTAGCTCCTACGAGCAGTACTTC.

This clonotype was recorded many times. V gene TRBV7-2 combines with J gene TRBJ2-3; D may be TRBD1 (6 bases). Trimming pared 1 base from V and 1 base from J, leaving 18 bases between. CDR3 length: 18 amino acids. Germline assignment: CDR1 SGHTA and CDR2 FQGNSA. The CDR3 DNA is TGTGCCAGCAGCTTAGGCCAGGGGTGGACCATCCGCACAGATACGCAGTATTTT. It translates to CASSLGQGWTIRTDTQYF.

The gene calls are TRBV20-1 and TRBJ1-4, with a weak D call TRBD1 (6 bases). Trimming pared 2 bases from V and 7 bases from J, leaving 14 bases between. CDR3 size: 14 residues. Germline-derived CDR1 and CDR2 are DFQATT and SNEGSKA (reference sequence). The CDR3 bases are TGCAGTGCTAGACCTGGGACATGGGGTGAAAAACTGTTTTTT. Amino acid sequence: CSARPGTWGEKLFF.

CDR3 amino acids: CASSHDRGGETQYF. CDR3 bases: TGTGCCAGCTCTCACGACAGGGGAGGAGAGACCCAGTACTTC. This rearrangement joins TRBV18 to TRBJ2-5, with 8 nucleotides matching TRBD1. The CDR3 is 14 amino acids. V was clipped by 6 bases and J by 4 bases; unmatched bases: 7. The germline CDR1 and CDR2 sequences are KGHSH and LQKENI.

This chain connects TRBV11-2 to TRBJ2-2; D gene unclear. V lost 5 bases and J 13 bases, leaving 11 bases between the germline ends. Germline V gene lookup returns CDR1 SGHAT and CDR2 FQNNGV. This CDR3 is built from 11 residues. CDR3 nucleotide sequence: TGTGCCAGCAGCCTCTCCTTTGTGCTGTTTTTT. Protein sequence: CASSLSFVLFF.

The CDR3 region is CASSRPSQETQYF. CDR3 in DNA: TGTGCCAGCAGCAGGCCTTCCCAAGAGACCCAGTACTTC. The chain has TRBV6-5 and TRBJ2-5; D remains unclear. V was pared by 6 bases and J by 1 base, with 9 bases between. This CDR3 spans 13 amino acids. CDR1 and CDR2 (germline): MNHEY, SVGAGI.

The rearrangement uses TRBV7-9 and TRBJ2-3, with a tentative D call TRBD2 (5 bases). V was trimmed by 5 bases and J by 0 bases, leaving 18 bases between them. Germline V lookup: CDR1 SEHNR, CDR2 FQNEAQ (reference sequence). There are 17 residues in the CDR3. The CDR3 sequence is CASSRLLNTASTDTQYF. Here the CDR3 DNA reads TGTGCCAGCAGCCGACTACTAAACACTGCTAGCACAGATACGCAGTATTTT.

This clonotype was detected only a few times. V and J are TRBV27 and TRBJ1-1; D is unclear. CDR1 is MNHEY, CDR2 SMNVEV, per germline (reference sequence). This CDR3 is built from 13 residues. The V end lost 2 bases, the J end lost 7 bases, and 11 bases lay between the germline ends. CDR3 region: CASSLGGLGEAFF. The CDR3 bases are TGTGCCAGCAGTTTAGGCGGGCTGGGTGAAGCTTTCTTT.

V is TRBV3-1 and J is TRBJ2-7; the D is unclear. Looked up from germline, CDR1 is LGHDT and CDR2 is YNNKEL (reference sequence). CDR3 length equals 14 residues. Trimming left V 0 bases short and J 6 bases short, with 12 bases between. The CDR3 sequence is CASSQDAGLSEQYF. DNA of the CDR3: TGTGCCAGCAGCCAAGATGCAGGATTGTCCGAGCAGTACTTC.

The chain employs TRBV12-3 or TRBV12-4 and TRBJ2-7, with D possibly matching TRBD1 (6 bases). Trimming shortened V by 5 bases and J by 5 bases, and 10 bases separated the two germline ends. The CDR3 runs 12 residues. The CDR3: CASSRTVHEQYF. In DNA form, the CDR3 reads TGTGCCAGCAGTCGGACAGTGCACGAGCAGTACTTC.

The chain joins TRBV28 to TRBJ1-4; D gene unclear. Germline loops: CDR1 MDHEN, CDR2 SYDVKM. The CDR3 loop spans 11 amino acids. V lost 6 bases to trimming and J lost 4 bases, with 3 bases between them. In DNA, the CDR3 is TGTGCCAGCAGAGATAATGAAAAACTGTTTTTT. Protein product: CASRDNEKLFF.